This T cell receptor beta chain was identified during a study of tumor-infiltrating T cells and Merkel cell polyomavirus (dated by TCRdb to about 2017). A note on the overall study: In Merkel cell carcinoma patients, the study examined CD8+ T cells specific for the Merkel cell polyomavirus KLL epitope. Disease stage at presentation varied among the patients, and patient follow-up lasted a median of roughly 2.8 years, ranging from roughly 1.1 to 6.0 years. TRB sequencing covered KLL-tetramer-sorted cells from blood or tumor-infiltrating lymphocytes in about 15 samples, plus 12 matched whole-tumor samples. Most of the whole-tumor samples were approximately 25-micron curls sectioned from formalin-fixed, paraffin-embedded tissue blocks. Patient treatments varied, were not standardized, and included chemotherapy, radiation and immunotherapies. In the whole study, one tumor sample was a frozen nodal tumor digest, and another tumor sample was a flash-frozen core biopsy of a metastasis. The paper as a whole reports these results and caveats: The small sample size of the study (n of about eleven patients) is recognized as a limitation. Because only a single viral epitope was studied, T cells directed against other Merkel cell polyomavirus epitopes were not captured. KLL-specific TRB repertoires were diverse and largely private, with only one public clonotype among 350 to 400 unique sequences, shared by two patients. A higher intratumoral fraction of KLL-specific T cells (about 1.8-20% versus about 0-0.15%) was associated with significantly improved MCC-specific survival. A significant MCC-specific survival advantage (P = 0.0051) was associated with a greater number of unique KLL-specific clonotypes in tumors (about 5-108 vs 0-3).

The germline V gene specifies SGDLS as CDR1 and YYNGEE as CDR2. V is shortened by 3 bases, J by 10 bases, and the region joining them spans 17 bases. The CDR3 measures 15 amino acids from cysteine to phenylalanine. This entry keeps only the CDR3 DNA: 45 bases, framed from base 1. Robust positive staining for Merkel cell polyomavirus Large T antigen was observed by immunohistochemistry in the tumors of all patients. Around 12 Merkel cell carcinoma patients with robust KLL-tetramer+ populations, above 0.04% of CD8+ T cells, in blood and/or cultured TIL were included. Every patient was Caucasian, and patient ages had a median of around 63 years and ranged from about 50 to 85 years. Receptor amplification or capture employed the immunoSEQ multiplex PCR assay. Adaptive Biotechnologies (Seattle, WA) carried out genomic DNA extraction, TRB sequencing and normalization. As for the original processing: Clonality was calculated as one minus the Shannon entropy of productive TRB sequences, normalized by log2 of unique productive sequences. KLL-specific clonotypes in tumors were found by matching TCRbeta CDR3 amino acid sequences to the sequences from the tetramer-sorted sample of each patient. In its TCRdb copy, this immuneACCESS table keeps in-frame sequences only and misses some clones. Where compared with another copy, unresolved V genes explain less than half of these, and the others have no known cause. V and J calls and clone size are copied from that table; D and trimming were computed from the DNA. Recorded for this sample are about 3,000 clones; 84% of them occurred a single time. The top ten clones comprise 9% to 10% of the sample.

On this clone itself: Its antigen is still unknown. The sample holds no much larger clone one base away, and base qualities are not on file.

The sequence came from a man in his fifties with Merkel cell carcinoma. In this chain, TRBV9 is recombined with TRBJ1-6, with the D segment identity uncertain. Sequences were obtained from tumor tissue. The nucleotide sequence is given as TGTGCCAGCAGCGGGGGATCGAGAGGGCAATCACCCCTCCACTTT. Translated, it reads CASSGGSRGQSPLHF.